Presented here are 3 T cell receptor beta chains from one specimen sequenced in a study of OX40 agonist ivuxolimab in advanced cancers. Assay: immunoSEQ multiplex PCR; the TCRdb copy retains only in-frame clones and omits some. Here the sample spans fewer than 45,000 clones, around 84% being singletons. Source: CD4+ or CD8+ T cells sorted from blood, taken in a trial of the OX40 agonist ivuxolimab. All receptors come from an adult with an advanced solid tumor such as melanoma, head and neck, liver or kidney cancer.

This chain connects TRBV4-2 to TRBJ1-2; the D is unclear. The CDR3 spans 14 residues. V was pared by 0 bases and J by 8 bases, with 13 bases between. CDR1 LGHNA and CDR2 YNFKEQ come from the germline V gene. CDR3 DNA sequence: TGTGCCAGCAGCCAAGAAATTGGGGTGTGGGGCTACACCTTC. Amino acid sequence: CASSQEIGVWGYTF.

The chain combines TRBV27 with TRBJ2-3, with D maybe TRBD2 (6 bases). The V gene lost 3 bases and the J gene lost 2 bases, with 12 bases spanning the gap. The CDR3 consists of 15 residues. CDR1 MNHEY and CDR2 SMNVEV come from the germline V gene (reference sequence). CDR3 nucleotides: TGTGCCAGCAGTTTCAAGGCGCGGGACACAGATACGCAGTATTTT. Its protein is CASSFKARDTDTQYF.

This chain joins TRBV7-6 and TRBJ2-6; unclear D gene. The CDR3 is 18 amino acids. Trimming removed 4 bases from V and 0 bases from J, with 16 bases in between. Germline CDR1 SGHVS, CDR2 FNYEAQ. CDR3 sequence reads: CASSSRTAEISGANVLTF. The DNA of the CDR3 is TGTGCCAGCAGCTCCAGGACCGCCGAAATCTCTGGGGCCAACGTCCTGACTTTC.